This entry lists 13 T cell receptor beta chains sequenced from one sample in a study of blood T cell repertoires in COVID-19. The table came from immunoSEQ multiplex PCR; TCRdb's copy has only in-frame clones and leaves some out. The data show over 200,000 clones, approximately 84% seen once. Sequencing was performed on peripheral blood. These receptors came from a woman in her thirties who had recovered from COVID-19.

This chain connects TRBV3-1 (or the pseudogene TRBV3-2) to TRBJ1-1; 7 bases match TRBD1. This CDR3 contains 15 residues. The junction had 3 bases not matched to a gene; V was cut back by 1 base and J by 1 base. Germline loops: CDR1 LGHDT, CDR2 YNNKEL (reference sequence). CDR3 sequence (DNA): TGTGCCAGCAGCCAAGCCGGGACAGAGAACACTGAAGCTTTCTTT. It yields the protein CASSQAGTENTEAFF.

The V and J genes are TRBV7-6 and TRBJ2-1; D is perhaps TRBD2 (5 bases). CDR1 is SGHVS, CDR2 FNYEAQ, per germline. This CDR3 region has 11 residues. The V end was cut by 5 bases, the J end by 9 bases, with 8 bases between. CDR3: CASSPGVEQFF. The CDR3 bases are TGTGCCAGCAGCCCCGGGGTTGAGCAGTTCTTC.

This clone was counted once. This chain uses TRBV3-1 (or the pseudogene TRBV3-2) with TRBJ1-6; D call uncertain. The CDR3 extends over 18 amino acids. Germline CDR1 and CDR2: LGHDT and YNNKEL (reference sequence). V lost 3 bases and J lost 0, with 15 bases in between. The CDR3 reads CASSQFQSVSSYNSPLHF. DNA of the CDR3: TGTGCCAGCAGCCAGTTCCAAAGTGTTAGCTCCTATAATTCACCCCTCCACTTT.

This chain uses TRBV28 with TRBJ2-7, with 8 bases fitting TRBD1. The CDR3 contains 14 residues. V lost 6 bases, J lost 4 bases, and 8 bases stayed unmatched. Per germline, CDR1 MDHEN and CDR2 SYDVKM. The CDR3 spells CASRIGQGYYEQYF. CDR3 nucleotides: TGTGCCAGCAGAATCGGACAGGGTTATTACGAGCAGTACTTC.

The CDR3, as DNA: TGTGCCAGCAGCTTAGTGGGGACAGGCCTGGCTTTCTTT. Translated: CASSLVGTGLAFF. The gene calls are TRBV7-8 and TRBJ1-1, with 8 nucleotides matching TRBD1. V was pared by 1 base and J by 11 bases, with 6 bases of the junction left unmatched. CDR1 is SGHVS and CDR2 is FQNEAQ in the germline V gene. The CDR3 loop spans 13 amino acids.

This chain connects TRBV30 to TRBJ2-1, with 8 bases fitting TRBD1. The CDR3 loop spans 13 amino acids. The trim removed 8 bases at V and 5 bases at J, leaving 8 bases unmatched. Germline V gives CDR1 GTSNPN, CDR2 SVGIG (reference sequence). DNA for the CDR3: TGTGCCGTAGGAGGACAGGGCAACAATGAGCAGTTCTTC. This translates into CAVGGQGNNEQFF.

This clone was counted between two and nine times. V gene TRBV3-1 (or the pseudogene TRBV3-2) combines with J gene TRBJ1-2; possible D gene TRBD1, 5 bases. Trimming removed 5 bases from V and 7 bases from J, with 20 bases in between. The germline gives CDR1 LGHDT, CDR2 YNNKEL (reference sequence). The length of the CDR3 is 15 residues. DNA for the CDR3: TGTGCCAGCAGCTTAACCGGGACTCCCGCCGGTGGCTACACCTTC. This codes for CASSLTGTPAGGYTF.

The chain links TRBV19 to TRBJ1-5; 8 nucleotides align to TRBD1. Germline-derived CDR1 and CDR2 are LNHDA and SQIVND (reference sequence). This CDR3 spans 15 amino acids. The junction had 2 bases not matched to a gene; V was cut back by 3 bases and J by 1 base. CDR3 region: CASSIGQGSNQPQHF. CDR3 coding DNA: TGTGCCAGTAGTATCGGACAGGGAAGCAATCAGCCCCAGCATTTT.

This clone was detected only once. The chain couples TRBV5-1 to TRBJ2-3; 10 bases align to TRBD1. Per the germline V gene, CDR1 is SGHRS and CDR2 is YFSETQ. The V and J ends lost 3 bases and 1 base, in that order; junction bases with no gene match: 8. The CDR3 sequence is 17 residues long. The CDR3 sequence: CASSSPPGTGGTDTQYF. CDR3 nucleotide sequence: TGCGCCAGCAGCTCCCCACCAGGGACAGGGGGCACAGATACGCAGTATTTT.

CDR3 sequence reads: CASTRKDSYGYTF. For the CDR3, the DNA is TGTGCCAGCACTAGAAAGGACAGCTATGGCTACACCTTC. The chain uses TRBV2 and TRBJ1-2; tentatively, D is TRBD1 (6 bases). CDR3 length equals 13 residues. Trimming pared 7 bases from V and 4 bases from J, leaving 13 bases between. Germline loops: CDR1 SNHLY, CDR2 FYNNEI.

V usage is TRBV30 and J usage is TRBJ2-5, with 7 bases matching TRBD1. The CDR3 length is 15 residues. Germline CDR1 and CDR2: GTSNPN and SVGIG (reference sequence). The J segment lost 1 base and the V segment lost 4 bases, leaving 9 bases of the junction unmatched. CDR3 in DNA: TGTGCCTGGACCCCCTCGACAGGGACCCAAGAGACCCAGTACTTC. It encodes CAWTPSTGTQETQYF. Combining the CDR3 with reference TRBV30 and TRBJ2-5 gives the whole variable domain SQTIHQWPATLVQPVGSPLSLECTVEGTSNPNLYWYRQAAGRGLQLLFYSVGIGQISSEVPQNLSASRPQDRQFILSSKKLLLSDSGFYLCAWTPSTGTQETQYFGPGTRLLVL.

V is TRBV19 and J is TRBJ2-7; 8 bases are shared with TRBD1. V lost 6 bases, J lost 0 bases, and 7 bases stayed unmatched. This CDR3 is built from 15 residues. CDR1 and CDR2 from the germline V gene are LNHDA and SQIVND (reference sequence). The CDR3 loop is CASSPRQGSSYEQYF. The CDR3 DNA sequence: TGTGCCAGTAGCCCGAGACAGGGGAGCTCCTACGAGCAGTACTTC.

This clone occurred once. The gene calls are TRBV7-7 and TRBJ1-3, with D possibly being TRBD1 (6 bases). This CDR3 has 18 residues. Trimming shortened V by 1 base and J by 0 bases, and 16 bases separated the two germline ends. The germline CDR1 and CDR2 sequences are SSHAT and FNYEAQ (reference sequence). This chain's CDR3 is CASSLEVTGPSSGNTIYF. The CDR3 DNA is TGTGCCAGCAGCTTAGAGGTGACAGGTCCCTCCTCTGGAAACACCATATATTTT. Full variable domain (missing parts from reference TRBV7-7 and TRBJ1-3): GAGVSQSPRYKVTKRGQDVTLRCDPISSHATLYWYQQALGQGPEFLTYFNYEAQPDKSGLPSDRFSAERPEGSISTLTIQRTEQRDSAMYRCASSLEVTGPSSGNTIYFGEGSWLTVV.